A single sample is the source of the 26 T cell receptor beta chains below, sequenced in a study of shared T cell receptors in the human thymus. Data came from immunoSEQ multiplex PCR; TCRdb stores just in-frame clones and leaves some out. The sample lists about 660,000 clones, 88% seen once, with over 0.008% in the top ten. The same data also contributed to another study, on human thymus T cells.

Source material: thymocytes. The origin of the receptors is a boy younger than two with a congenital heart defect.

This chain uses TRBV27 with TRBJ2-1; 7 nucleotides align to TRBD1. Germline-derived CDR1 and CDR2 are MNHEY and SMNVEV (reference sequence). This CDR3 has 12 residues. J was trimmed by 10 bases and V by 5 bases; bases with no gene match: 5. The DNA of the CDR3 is TGTGCCAGCAGTGTGACAGGGCACGAGCAGTTCTTC. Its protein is CASSVTGHEQFF.

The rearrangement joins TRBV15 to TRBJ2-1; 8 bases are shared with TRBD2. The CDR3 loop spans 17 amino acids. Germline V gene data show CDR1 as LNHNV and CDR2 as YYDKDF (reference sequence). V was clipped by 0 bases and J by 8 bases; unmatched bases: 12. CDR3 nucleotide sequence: TGTGCCACCAGCAGAGATCATGCAGAGCGGGAGAGGCATGAGCAGTTCTTC. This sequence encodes CATSRDHAERERHEQFF. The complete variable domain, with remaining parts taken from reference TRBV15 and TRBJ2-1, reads DAMVIQNPRYQVTQFGKPVTLSCSQTLNHNVMYWYQQKSSQAPKLLFHYYDKDFNNEADTPDNFQSRRPNTSFCFLDIRSPGLGDTAMYLCATSRDHAERERHEQFFGPGTRLTVL.

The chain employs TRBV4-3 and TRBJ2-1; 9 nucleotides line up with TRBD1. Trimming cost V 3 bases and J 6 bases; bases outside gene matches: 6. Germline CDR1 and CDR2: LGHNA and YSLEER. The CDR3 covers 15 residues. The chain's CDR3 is CASSQGTGHINEQFF. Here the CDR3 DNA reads TGCGCCAGCAGCCAGGGGACAGGGCACATCAATGAGCAGTTCTTC.

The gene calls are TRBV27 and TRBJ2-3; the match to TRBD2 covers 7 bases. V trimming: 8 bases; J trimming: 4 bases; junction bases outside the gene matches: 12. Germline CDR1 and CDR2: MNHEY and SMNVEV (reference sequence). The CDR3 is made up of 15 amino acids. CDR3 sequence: CASLEVGGSSDTQYF. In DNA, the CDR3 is TGTGCCAGCTTGGAGGTAGGCGGGAGTTCAGATACGCAGTATTTT.

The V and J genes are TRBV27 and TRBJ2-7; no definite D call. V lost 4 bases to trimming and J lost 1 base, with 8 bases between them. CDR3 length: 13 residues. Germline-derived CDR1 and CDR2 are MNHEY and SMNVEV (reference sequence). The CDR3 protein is CASSSPRSYEQYF. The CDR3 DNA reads TGTGCCAGCAGTTCGCCCAGATCCTACGAGCAGTACTTC.

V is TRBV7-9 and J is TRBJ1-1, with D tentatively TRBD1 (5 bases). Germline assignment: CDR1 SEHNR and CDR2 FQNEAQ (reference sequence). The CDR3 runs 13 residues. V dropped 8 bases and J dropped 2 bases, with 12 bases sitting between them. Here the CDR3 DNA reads TGTGCCAGCCGGCTGCAGGGAAACACTGAAGCTTTCTTT. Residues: CASRLQGNTEAFF.

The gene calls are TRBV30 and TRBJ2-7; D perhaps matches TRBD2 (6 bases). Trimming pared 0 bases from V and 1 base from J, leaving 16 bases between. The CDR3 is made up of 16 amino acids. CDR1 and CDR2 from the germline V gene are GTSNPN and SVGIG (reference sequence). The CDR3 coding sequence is TGTGCCTGGAGTGTAGAACCGGGAGTAAAATCCTACGAGCAGTACTTC. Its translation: CAWSVEPGVKSYEQYF.

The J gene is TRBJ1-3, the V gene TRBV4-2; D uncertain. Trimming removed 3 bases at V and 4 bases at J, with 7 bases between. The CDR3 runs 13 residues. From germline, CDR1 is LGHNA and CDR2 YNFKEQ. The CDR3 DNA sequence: TGTGCCAGCAGCCATGCCGGGGGAAACACCATATATTTT. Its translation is CASSHAGGNTIYF.

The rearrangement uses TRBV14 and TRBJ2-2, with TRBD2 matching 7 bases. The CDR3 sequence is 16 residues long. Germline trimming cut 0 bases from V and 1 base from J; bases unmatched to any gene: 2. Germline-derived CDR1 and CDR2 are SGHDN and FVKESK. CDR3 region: CASSQEASGNTGELFF. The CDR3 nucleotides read TGTGCCAGCAGCCAAGAGGCTAGCGGGAACACCGGGGAGCTGTTTTTT.

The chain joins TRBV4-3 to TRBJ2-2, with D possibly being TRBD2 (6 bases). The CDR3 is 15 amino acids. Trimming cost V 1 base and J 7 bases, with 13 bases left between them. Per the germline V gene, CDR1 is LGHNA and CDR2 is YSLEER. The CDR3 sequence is CASSQGSGRGGELFF. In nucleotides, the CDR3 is TGCGCCAGCAGCCAAGGATCCGGGAGAGGCGGGGAGCTGTTTTTT.

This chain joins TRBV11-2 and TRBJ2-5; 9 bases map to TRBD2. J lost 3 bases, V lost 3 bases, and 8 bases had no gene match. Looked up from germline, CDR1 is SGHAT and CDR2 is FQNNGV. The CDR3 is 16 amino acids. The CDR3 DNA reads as TGTGCCAGCAGCTTTTCGGGACTAGCAGCCAAAGAGACCCAGTACTTC. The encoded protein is CASSFSGLAAKETQYF.

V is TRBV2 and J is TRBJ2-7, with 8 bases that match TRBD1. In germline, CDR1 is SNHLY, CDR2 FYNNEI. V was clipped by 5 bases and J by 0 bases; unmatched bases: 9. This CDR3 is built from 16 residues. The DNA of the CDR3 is TGTGCCAGCAGTCGACAGGGGTTCCTAAGCTCCTACGAGCAGTACTTC. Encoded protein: CASSRQGFLSSYEQYF. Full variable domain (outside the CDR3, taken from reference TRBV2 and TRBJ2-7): EPEVTQTPSHQVTQMGQEVILRCVPISNHLYFYWYRQILGQKVEFLVSFYNNEISEKSEIFDDQFSVERPDGSNFTLKIRSTKLEDSAMYFCASSRQGFLSSYEQYFGPGTRLTVT.

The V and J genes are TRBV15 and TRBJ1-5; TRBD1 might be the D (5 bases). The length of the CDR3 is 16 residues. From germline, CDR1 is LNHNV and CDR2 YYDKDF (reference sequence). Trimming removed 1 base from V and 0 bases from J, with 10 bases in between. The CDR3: CATSRGGVYSNQPQHF. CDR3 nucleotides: TGTGCCACCAGCAGAGGGGGGGTGTATAGCAATCAGCCCCAGCATTTT.

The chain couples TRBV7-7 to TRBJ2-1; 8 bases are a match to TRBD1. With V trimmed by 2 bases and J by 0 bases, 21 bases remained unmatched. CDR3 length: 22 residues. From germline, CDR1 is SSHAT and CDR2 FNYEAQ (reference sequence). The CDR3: CASSLIPPRDRRNQSSYNEQFF. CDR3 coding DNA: TGTGCCAGCAGCTTAATCCCCCCCCGGGACAGGCGTAACCAGAGCTCCTACAATGAGCAGTTCTTC.

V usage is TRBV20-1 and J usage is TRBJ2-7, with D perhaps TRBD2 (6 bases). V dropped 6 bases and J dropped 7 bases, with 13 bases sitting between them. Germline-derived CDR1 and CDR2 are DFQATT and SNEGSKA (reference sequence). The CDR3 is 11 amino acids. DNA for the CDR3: TGCAGTGCGCTGACTAGTTCAGAGCAGTACTTC. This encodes CSALTSSEQYF.

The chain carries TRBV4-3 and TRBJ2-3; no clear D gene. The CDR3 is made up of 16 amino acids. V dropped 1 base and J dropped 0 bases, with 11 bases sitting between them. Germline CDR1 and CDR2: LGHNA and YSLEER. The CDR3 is CASSQATRSSTDTQYF. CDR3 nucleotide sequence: TGCGCCAGCAGCCAAGCTACGCGGAGTAGCACAGATACGCAGTATTTT.

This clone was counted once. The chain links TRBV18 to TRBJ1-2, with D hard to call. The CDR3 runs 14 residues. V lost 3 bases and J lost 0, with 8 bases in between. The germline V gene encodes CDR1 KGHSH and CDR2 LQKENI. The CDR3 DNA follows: TGTGCCAGCTCACCTGGTTCAGCTAACTATGGCTACACCTTC. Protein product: CASSPGSANYGYTF.

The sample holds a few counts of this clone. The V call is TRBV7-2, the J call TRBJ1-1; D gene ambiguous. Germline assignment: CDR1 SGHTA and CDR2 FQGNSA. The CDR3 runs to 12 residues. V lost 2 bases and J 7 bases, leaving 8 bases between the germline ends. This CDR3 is CASSLLGGEAFF. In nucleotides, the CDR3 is TGTGCCAGCAGCTTATTGGGAGGTGAAGCTTTCTTT.

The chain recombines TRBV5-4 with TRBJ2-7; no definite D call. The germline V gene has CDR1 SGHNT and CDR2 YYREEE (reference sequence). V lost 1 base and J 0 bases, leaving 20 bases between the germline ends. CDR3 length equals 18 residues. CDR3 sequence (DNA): TGTGCCAGCAGCTTGCAGGTGGTAAGACGATTGAGCTCCTACGAGCAGTACTTC. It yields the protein CASSLQVVRRLSSYEQYF.

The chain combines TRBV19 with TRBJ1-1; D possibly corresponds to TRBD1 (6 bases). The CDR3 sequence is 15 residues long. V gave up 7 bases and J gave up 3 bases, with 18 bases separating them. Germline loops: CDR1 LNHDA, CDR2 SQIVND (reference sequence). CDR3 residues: CASTYTGGQHTEAFF. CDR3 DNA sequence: TGTGCCAGTACCTATACCGGGGGGCAACACACTGAAGCTTTCTTT.

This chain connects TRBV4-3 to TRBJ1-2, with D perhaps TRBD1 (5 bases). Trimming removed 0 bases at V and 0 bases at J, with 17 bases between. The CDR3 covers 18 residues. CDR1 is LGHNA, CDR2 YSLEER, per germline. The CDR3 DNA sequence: TGCGCCAGCAGCCAAGATGGGGGAGGGCGGGGAACTAACTATGGCTACACCTTC. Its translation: CASSQDGGGRGTNYGYTF.

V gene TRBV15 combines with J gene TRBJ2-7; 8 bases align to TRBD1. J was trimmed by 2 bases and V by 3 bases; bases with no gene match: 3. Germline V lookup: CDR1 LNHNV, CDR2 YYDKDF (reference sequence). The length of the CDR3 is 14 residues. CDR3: CATSSHRGAYEQYF. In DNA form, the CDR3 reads TGTGCCACCAGCAGTCACAGGGGGGCCTACGAGCAGTACTTC.

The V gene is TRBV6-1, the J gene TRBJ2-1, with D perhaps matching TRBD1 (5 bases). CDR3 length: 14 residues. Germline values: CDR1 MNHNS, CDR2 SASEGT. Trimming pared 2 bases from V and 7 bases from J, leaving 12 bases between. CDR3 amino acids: CASSERGTSNEQFF. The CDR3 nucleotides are TGTGCCAGCAGTGAAAGGGGAACTTCAAATGAGCAGTTCTTC.

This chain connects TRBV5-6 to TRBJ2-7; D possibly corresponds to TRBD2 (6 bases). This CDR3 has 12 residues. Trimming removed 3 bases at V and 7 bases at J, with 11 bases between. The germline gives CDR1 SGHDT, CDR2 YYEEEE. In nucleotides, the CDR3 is TGTGCCAGCAGCTGGGGGGTGAGGGAGCAGTACTTC. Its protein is CASSWGVREQYF. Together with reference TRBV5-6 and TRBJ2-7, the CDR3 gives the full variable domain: DAGVTQSPTHLIKTRGQQVTLRCSPKSGHDTVSWYQQALGQGPQFIFQYYEEEERQRGNFPDRFSGHQFPNYSSELNVNALLLGDSALYLCASSWGVREQYFGPGTRLTVT.

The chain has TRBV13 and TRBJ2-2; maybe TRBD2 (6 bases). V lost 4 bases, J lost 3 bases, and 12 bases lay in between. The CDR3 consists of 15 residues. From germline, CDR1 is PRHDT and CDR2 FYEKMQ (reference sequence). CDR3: CASSSRSGYTGELFF. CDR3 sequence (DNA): TGTGCCAGCAGCTCACGTAGCGGATACACCGGGGAGCTGTTTTTT.

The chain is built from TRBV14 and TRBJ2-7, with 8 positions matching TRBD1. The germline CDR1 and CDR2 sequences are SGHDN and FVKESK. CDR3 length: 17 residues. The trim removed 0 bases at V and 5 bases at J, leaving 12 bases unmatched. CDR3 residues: CASSQEATGQEVNEQYF. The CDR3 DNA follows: TGTGCCAGCAGCCAAGAGGCCACGGGACAGGAGGTCAACGAGCAGTACTTC. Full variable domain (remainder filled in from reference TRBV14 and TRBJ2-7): EAGVTQFPSHSVIEKGQTVTLRCDPISGHDNLYWYRRVMGKEIKFLLHFVKESKQDESGMPNNRFLAERTGGTYSTLKVQPAELEDSGVYFCASSQEATGQEVNEQYFGPGTRLTVT.